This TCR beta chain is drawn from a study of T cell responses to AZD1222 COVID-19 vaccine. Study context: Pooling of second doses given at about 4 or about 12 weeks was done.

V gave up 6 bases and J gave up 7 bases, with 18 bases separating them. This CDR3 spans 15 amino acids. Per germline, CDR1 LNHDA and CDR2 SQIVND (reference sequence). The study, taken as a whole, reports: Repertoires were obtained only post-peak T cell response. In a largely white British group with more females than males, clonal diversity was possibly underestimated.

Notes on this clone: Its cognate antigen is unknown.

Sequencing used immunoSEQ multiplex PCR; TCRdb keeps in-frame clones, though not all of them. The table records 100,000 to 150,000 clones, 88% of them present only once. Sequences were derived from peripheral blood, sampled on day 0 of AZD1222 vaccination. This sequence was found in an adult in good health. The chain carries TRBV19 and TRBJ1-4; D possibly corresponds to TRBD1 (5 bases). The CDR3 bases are TGTGCCAGTAGACCGATCGGAGGGGCCGGTGAAAAACTGTTTTTT. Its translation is CASRPIGGAGEKLFF.